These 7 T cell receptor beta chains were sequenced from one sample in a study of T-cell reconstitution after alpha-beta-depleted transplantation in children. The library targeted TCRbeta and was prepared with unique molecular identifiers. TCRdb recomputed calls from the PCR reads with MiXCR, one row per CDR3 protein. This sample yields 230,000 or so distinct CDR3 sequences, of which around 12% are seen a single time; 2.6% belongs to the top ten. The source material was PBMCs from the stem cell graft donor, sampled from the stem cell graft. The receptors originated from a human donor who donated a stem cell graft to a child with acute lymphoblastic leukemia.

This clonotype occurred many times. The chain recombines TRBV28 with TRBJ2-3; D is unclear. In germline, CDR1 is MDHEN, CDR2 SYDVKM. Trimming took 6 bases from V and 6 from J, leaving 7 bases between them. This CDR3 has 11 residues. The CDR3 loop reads CASRFKDTQYF. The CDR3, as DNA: TGTGCCAGCAGGTTCAAGGATACGCAGTATTTT.

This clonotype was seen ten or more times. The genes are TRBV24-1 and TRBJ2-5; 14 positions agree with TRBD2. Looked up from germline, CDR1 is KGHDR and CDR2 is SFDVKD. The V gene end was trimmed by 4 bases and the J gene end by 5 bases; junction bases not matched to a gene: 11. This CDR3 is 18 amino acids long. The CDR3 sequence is CATSEPGTSGSRGETQYF. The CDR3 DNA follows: TGTGCCACCAGTGAACCCGGGACTAGCGGGAGTAGAGGCGAGACCCAGTACTTC.

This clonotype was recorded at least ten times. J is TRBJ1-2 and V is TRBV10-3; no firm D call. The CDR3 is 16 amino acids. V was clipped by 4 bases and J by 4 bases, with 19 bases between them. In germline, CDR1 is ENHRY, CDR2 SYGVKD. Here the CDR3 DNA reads TGTGCCATCAGTGGGCTGATGGTAGGGCGGTCCTATGGCTACACCTTC. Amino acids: CAISGLMVGRSYGYTF.

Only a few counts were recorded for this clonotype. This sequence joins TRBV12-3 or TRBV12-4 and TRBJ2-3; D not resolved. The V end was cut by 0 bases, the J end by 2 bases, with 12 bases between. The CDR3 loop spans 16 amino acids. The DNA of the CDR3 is TGTGCCAGCAGTTTAGCGAGCAGAGCCAACACAGATACGCAGTATTTT. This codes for CASSLASRANTDTQYF.

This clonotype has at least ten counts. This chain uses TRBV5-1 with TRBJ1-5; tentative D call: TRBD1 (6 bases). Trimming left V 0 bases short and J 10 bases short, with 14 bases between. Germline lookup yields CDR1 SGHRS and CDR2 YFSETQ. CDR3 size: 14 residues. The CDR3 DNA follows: TGCGCCAGCAGCTTGGAGGTGGGGGCTCTTCCCCAGCATTTT. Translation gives CASSLEVGALPQHF.

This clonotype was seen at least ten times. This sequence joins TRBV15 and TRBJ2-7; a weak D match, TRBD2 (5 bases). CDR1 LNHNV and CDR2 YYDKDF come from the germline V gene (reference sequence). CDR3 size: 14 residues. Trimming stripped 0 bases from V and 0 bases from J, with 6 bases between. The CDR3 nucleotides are TGTGCCACCAGCAGAGAGGGGAGCTCCTACGAGCAGTACTTC. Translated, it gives CATSREGSSYEQYF.

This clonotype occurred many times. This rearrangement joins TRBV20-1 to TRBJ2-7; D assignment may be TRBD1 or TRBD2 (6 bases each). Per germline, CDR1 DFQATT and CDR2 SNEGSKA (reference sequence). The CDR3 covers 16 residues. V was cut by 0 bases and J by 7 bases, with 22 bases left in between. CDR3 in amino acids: CSARDPEGGRRGEQYF. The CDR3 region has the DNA TGCAGTGCTAGAGATCCCGAAGGGGGGCGTAGGGGAGAGCAGTACTTC.